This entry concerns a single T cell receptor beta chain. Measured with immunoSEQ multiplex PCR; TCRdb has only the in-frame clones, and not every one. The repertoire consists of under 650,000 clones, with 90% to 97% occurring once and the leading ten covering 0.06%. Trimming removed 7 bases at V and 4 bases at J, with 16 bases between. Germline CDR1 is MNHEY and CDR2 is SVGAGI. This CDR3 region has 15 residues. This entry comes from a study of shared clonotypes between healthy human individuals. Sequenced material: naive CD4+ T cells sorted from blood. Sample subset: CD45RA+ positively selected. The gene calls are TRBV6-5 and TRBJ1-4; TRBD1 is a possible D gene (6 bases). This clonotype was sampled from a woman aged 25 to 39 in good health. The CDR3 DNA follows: TGTGCCAGCACCAAACAGGGTCTCGGTAATGAAAAACTGTTTTTT. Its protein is CASTKQGLGNEKLFF.